This T cell receptor (beta chain) is drawn from a study of human T cells and chemical hapten exposure. Study information: TCR yield per sample varied, mainly due to pooled library volumes.

Whole-study results and caveats: TCRs above 1 in 1000 frequency stayed constant with DPC sensitization.

The length of the CDR3 is 15 residues. The ends were cut back, 11 bases at V and 2 bases at J, with 20 bases in the middle. Germline V gene lookup returns CDR1 MDHEN and CDR2 SYDVKM. For the library, individual cDNA molecules each received unique molecular identifiers. Each CDR3 protein gets one entry after TCRdb re-called the RACE reads with MiXCR. The sample lists about 65,000 distinct CDR3 sequences, around 6.1% occurring once. This clonotype was counted ten times or more. Its antigen is unidentified. This sample's time point: healthy volunteer bleed at 6 weeks. RNA extraction used unfractionated whole blood as the source of total RNA.

This sequence was found in a female donor in good health. Some clones in this sample may be carry-over from other donors' samples. This chain connects TRBV28 to TRBJ2-3, with D maybe TRBD2 (7 bases). The sequenced sample consisted of whole blood. CDR3: CAYQPTGGFTDTQYF. CDR3 nucleotides: TGTGCCTACCAACCCACGGGGGGCTTCACAGATACGCAGTATTTT.